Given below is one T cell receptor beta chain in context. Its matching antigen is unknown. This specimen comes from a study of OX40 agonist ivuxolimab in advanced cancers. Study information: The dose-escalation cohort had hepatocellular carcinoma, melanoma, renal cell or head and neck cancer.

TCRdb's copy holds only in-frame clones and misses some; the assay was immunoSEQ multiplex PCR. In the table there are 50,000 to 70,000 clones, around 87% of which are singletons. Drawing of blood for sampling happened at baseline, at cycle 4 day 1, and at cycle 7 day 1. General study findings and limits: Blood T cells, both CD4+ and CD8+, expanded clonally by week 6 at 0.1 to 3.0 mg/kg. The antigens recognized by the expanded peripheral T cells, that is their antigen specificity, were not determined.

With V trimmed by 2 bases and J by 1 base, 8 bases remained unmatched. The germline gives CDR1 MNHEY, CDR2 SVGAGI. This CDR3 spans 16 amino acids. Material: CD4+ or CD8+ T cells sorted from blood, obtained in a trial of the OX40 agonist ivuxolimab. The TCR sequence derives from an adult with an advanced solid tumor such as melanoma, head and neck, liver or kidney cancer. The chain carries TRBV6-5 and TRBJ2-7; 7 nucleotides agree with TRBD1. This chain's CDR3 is CASSYQQGRGSYEQYF. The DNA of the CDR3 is TGTGCCAGCAGTTACCAACAGGGGCGCGGTTCCTACGAGCAGTACTTC.